The T cell receptor beta chain described here comes from a study of regulatory T cells in long-lasting Graves disease. Germline CDR1 and CDR2: MDHEN and SYDVKM. The CDR3 is 16 residues long. V lost 2 bases, J lost 3 bases, and 14 bases lay in between. Building the TCR beta libraries relied on iRepertoire HTBI primers, and CDR3 regions underwent Arm-PCR. TCRdb itself ran the multiplex PCR reads through MiXCR, one entry per CDR3 protein. Of about 460,000 distinct CDR3 sequences in the sample, about 15% are singletons; the top ten hold around a sixth. This clonotype was detected ten times or more. Time point: newly diagnosed GD, antithyroid drugs for less than 3 months. PBMCs were the source of the RNA used for TCR sequencing. The same specimen was also included in a second study, on T cells in Graves' hyperthyroidism and ophthalmopathy.

Specimen: peripheral blood mononuclear cells (PBMCs), collected at new diagnosis, from a patient treated with antithyroid drugs. The source of this sequence is a woman aged 50 to 60 with Graves disease. The chain has TRBV28 and TRBJ1-5, with D perhaps TRBD1 (6 bases). The CDR3 sequence: CASSLPTAGANQPQHF. DNA for the CDR3: TGTGCCAGCAGTTTACCTACAGCGGGGGCCAATCAGCCCCAGCATTTT.